This TCR beta chain was recorded in a study of T cell responses to AZD1222 COVID-19 vaccine. On this clone itself: Its specificity is unknown.

TCRdb keeps only in-frame clones here, not all; method: immunoSEQ multiplex PCR. The sample contains some 150,000 clones, around nine tenths of which appear only once. Findings and caveats of the study: The donors showed a predominance of white British ancestry and of females, with possible underestimation of clonal diversity. An increase in Spike-specific TCR breadth and depth was observed after two AZD1222 doses.

The source of this sequence is an adult in good health. Sample: peripheral blood, taken on day 0 of MenACWY control vaccination.

The CDR3 is CASSLAVGHGQPQHF. The CDR3 nucleotides read TGTGCCAGCAGCTTAGCTGTGGGGCATGGTCAGCCCCAGCATTTT. This sequence joins TRBV7-2 and TRBJ1-5, with D tentatively TRBD1 (5 bases). This CDR3 comprises 15 residues. Trimming took 0 bases from V and 6 from J, leaving 12 bases between them. The germline V gene has CDR1 SGHTA and CDR2 FQGNSA.